Listed here is a single T cell receptor beta chain. As yet, its antigen is unknown. The sample belongs to a study of cytomegalovirus exposure and HLA in healthy donors. Study in general: From some 180 million T cells, an earlier analysis saw 117 million unique TCR beta sequences.

Study-wide results and caveats: Reportedly, a later analysis found an Asian-associated ancestry cluster had fewer N-insertions than the roughly 700-donor mean.

The PCR made use of 60 Vbeta and 13 Jbeta primers. The data were produced by immunoSEQ multiplex PCR, yet TCRdb's version contains in-frame clones alone and is incomplete. This sample yields about 81,000 clones, of which more than 60% are seen a single time; roughly 3% belongs to the top ten. The sequencing sample was made of PBMCs. The origin of this receptor is a man aged 45-65 years in good health and CMV-seropositive.

The CDR3 coding sequence is TGTGCCATCAGAGGACAAGGGATGTACTACGAGCAGTACTTC. This gives the protein CAIRGQGMYYEQYF. J is TRBJ2-7 and V is TRBV10-3; the D gene is possibly TRBD1 (5 bases). This CDR3 is built from 14 residues. The V and J ends lost 6 bases and 3 bases respectively, with 15 bases between them. Germline values: CDR1 ENHRY, CDR2 SYGVKD.